Each of the 31 T cell receptor beta chains below was sequenced from the same sample in a study of T cell changes during pregnancy in multiple sclerosis. TCRdb keeps only in-frame clones here, not all; method: immunoSEQ multiplex PCR. Of about 62,000 clones listed, about 92% were seen once; the top ten hold 2.5% to 3.5%. The specimen was peripheral blood, collected in the second trimester of pregnancy. These receptors came from a female donor in good health, enrolled as a control in a pregnancy study.

This chain connects TRBV28 to TRBJ2-6; possible D gene TRBD2, 6 bases. Trimming pared 5 bases from V and 0 bases from J, leaving 14 bases between. This CDR3 has 17 amino acids. The germline gives CDR1 MDHEN, CDR2 SYDVKM. This chain's CDR3 is CASSRGLTASGANVLTF. CDR3 DNA sequence: TGTGCCAGCAGTAGGGGACTTACCGCCTCTGGGGCCAACGTCCTGACTTTC.

This clone was seen more than once but under ten times. In nucleotides, the CDR3 is TGCGCCAGCAGCCAAGTTGGGGGGGGCTCCTACGAGCAGTACTTC. This encodes CASSQVGGGSYEQYF. The rearrangement joins TRBV4-1 to TRBJ2-7; 7 nucleotides match TRBD2. V lost 1 base and J lost 0; bases outside the gene matches: 3. The CDR3 covers 15 residues. Germline CDR1 MGHRA, CDR2 YSYEKL.

This clone was recorded a few times. The V and J genes are TRBV29-1 and TRBJ1-5; no firm D call. Trimming took 4 bases from V and 1 from J, leaving 8 bases between them. The germline gives CDR1 SQVTM, CDR2 ANQGSEA. The CDR3 has 13 amino acids. CDR3 nucleotide sequence: TGCAGCGTTGGGCAGTCCAGCAATCAGCCCCAGCATTTT. This gives the protein CSVGQSSNQPQHF.

The chain has TRBV6-1 and TRBJ2-3, with a tentative D call TRBD2 (7 bases). The CDR3 length is 15 residues. Trimming took off 6 bases at V and 0 bases at J, with 13 bases between the two ends. CDR1 MNHNS and CDR2 SASEGT come from the germline V gene. The CDR3 loop is CASSGGPASTDTQYF. The CDR3 DNA sequence: TGTGCCAGCAGCGGGGGGCCCGCTAGCACAGATACGCAGTATTTT.

The rearrangement links TRBV9 to TRBJ2-7, with TRBD1 identical over 8 bases. The CDR3 has 15 amino acids. Per germline, CDR1 SGDLS and CDR2 YYNGEE. V was clipped by 0 bases and J by 7 bases; unmatched bases: 9. This chain's CDR3 is CASSVGGQGGWEQYF. The CDR3 DNA reads TGTGCCAGCAGCGTAGGTGGACAGGGTGGCTGGGAGCAGTACTTC. Together with reference TRBV9 and TRBJ2-7, the CDR3 gives the full variable domain: DSGVTQTPKHLITATGQRVTLRCSPRSGDLSVYWYQQSLDQGLQFLIQYYNGEERAKGNILERFSAQQFPDLHSELNLSSLELGDSALYFCASSVGGQGGWEQYFGPGTRLTVT.

This clone appeared once. V and J are TRBV9 and TRBJ2-2; D call uncertain. The CDR3 sequence is 14 residues long. The germline V gene has CDR1 SGDLS and CDR2 YYNGEE. The V gene lost 0 bases and the J gene lost 5 bases, with 8 bases spanning the gap. Here the CDR3 reads CASSVDERTGELFF. As DNA, the CDR3 is TGTGCCAGCAGCGTAGACGAGAGAACCGGGGAGCTGTTTTTT.

The rearrangement joins TRBV25-1 to TRBJ1-2, with D maybe TRBD1 (5 bases). This CDR3 comprises 14 residues. V lost 3 bases to trimming and J lost 3 bases, with 11 bases between them. Germline CDR1 is MGHDK and CDR2 is SYGVNS. The CDR3: CASSDERGYYGYTF. CDR3 coding DNA: TGTGCCAGCAGTGACGAACGGGGGTACTATGGCTACACCTTC.

The V and J genes are TRBV7-8 and TRBJ2-6; weak D call: TRBD2 (6 bases). V was pared by 3 bases and J by 2 bases, with 11 bases between. Germline CDR1 SGHVS, CDR2 FQNEAQ. The CDR3 extends over 16 amino acids. The CDR3 here is CASSFGGGTGANVLTF. The CDR3 bases are TGTGCCAGCAGCTTTGGTGGCGGGACTGGGGCCAACGTCCTGACTTTC. Combining the CDR3 with reference TRBV7-8 and TRBJ2-6 gives the whole variable domain GAGVSQSPRYKVAKRGQDVALRCDPISGHVSLFWYQQALGQGPEFLTYFQNEAQLDKSGLPSDRFFAERPEGSVSTLKIQRTQQEDSAVYLCASSFGGGTGANVLTFGAGSRLTVL.

This clone was picked up one time. The rearrangement uses TRBV4-3 and TRBJ2-5, with D perhaps TRBD1 (7 bases). The CDR3 sequence is 16 residues long. Trimming removed 1 base at V and 2 bases at J, with 14 bases between. Germline values: CDR1 LGHNA, CDR2 YSLEER. In nucleotides, the CDR3 is TGCGCCAGCAGCCAAGGGGGGCCAGGGGGGCAAGAGACCCAGTACTTC. Its translation: CASSQGGPGGQETQYF.

The chain carries TRBV9 and TRBJ2-5; 8 nucleotides align to TRBD2. V shed 0 bases and J 5 bases; nucleotides not matched to a gene: 9. This CDR3 is 16 amino acids long. Germline V lookup: CDR1 SGDLS, CDR2 YYNGEE. The CDR3 bases are TGTGCCAGCAGCGTAGTAAACGGGAGGGCCGGTGAGACCCAGTACTTC. It codes for CASSVVNGRAGETQYF.

The genes are TRBV30 and TRBJ2-3; weak D call: TRBD2 (6 bases). The CDR3 sequence is 14 residues long. V lost 4 bases, J lost 3 bases, and 14 bases lay in between. CDR1 is GTSNPN and CDR2 is SVGIG in the germline V gene (reference sequence). The CDR3 sequence: CAWNLAGTTDTQYF. The DNA of the CDR3 is TGTGCCTGGAACCTGGCGGGGACTACAGATACGCAGTATTTT.

The J gene is TRBJ1-2, the V gene TRBV6-5; 9 bases line up with TRBD1. The junction had 6 bases not matched to a gene; V was cut back by 0 bases and J by 4 bases. This CDR3 spans 16 amino acids. Germline lookup yields CDR1 MNHEY and CDR2 SVGAGI. This CDR3 is CASSYSGTGRIYGYTF. Here the CDR3 DNA reads TGTGCCAGCAGTTACTCCGGGACAGGGAGAATCTATGGCTACACCTTC.

By share, this clone ranks as medium-sized. CDR3 in amino acids: CASSDTDTGELFF. The CDR3 nucleotides read TGTGCCAGCAGTGACACGGACACCGGGGAGCTGTTTTTT. The chain links TRBV6-4 to TRBJ2-2; no clear D gene. Germline V gene lookup returns CDR1 MRHNA and CDR2 SNTAGT. The V end lost 2 bases, the J end lost 3 bases, and 4 bases lay between the germline ends. The CDR3 contains 13 residues.

This chain links TRBV7-6 with TRBJ2-7; 8 nucleotides align to TRBD2. CDR1 and CDR2 (germline): SGHVS, FNYEAQ. This CDR3 has 15 residues. J was trimmed by 4 bases and V by 6 bases; bases with no gene match: 11. The CDR3 spells CASSRTRAGGYEQYF. The CDR3 DNA follows: TGTGCCAGCAGTCGAACTAGGGCGGGAGGTTACGAGCAGTACTTC.

With regard to this clone: One end of the junction varies from germline; a read error may be responsible. V usage is TRBV7-7 and J usage is TRBJ2-3, with 8 bases matching TRBD2. CDR1 SSHAT and CDR2 FNYEAQ come from the germline V gene (reference sequence). The CDR3 totals 15 residues. CDR3 sequence reads: CASSQGSGSADTQYF. CDR3 in DNA: TGTGCTAGCAGCCAAGGGAGCGGGAGTGCAGATACGCAGTATTTT.

This clone was counted a single time. The same CDR3 arises from other DNA sequences in this sample as well. This chain links TRBV7-8 with TRBJ2-7; 7 nucleotides agree with TRBD2. The CDR3 length is 12 residues. The germline CDR1 and CDR2 sequences are SGHVS and FQNEAQ. The trim removed 5 bases at V and 4 bases at J, leaving 2 bases unmatched. The CDR3 region has the DNA TGTGCCAGCAGCCCCGGGGGGTACGAGCAGTACTTC. Amino acids: CASSPGGYEQYF.

Here the CDR3 reads CASRAGAIADTQYF. The CDR3 DNA follows: TGTGCCAGCAGGGCGGGAGCGATTGCAGATACGCAGTATTTT. The chain joins TRBV9 to TRBJ2-3, with 7 bases aligning to TRBD2. V lost 5 bases to trimming and J lost 4 bases; unmatched junction nucleotides: 7. The CDR3 length is 14 residues. Germline V gene sequence: CDR1 SGDLS, CDR2 YYNGEE.

The chain couples TRBV6-1 to TRBJ2-7, with 8 bases matching TRBD2. Germline trimming cut 5 bases from V and 1 base from J; bases unmatched to any gene: 7. The CDR3 covers 15 residues. The germline CDR1 and CDR2 sequences are MNHNS and SASEGT. CDR3 amino acids: CASSFSGAGSYEQYF. CDR3 DNA: TGTGCCAGCAGTTTTAGCGGGGCCGGTTCCTACGAGCAGTACTTC.

CDR3 loop: CASSPIGLAGGGSYNEQFF. In DNA, the CDR3 is TGTGCCAGTAGTCCGATCGGACTAGCGGGAGGAGGATCCTACAATGAGCAGTTCTTC. The genes are TRBV19 and TRBJ2-1, with 14 nucleotides matching TRBD2. The CDR3 extends over 19 amino acids. J was trimmed by 1 base and V by 5 bases; bases with no gene match: 10. From germline, CDR1 is LNHDA and CDR2 SQIVND (reference sequence).

This clone was counted a few times. V gene TRBV4-2 combines with J gene TRBJ2-7; 10 bases fit TRBD2. The germline V gene encodes CDR1 LGHNA and CDR2 YNFKEQ. J was trimmed by 3 bases and V by 0 bases; bases with no gene match: 8. The CDR3 runs to 17 residues. The CDR3 loop is CASSQDLLAGVSYEQYF. CDR3 sequence (DNA): TGTGCCAGCAGCCAAGACCTCCTAGCGGGGGTCAGCTACGAGCAGTACTTC.

V usage is TRBV30 and J usage is TRBJ2-6, with D hard to call. Germline loops: CDR1 GTSNPN, CDR2 SVGIG (reference sequence). The CDR3 is 14 residues long. The V gene lost 1 base and the J gene lost 0 bases, with 4 bases spanning the gap. The CDR3 loop reads CAWSGGSGANVLTF. CDR3 coding DNA: TGTGCCTGGAGTGGAGGCTCTGGGGCCAACGTCCTGACTTTC.

The chain employs TRBV10-2 and TRBJ1-2; tentatively, D is TRBD1 (5 bases). In germline, CDR1 is WSHSY, CDR2 SAAADI. The CDR3 totals 13 residues. The V and J ends lost 4 bases and 3 bases respectively, with 9 bases between them. The CDR3 region has the DNA TGCGCCAGCAGTGGGGGGGTCCACTATGGCTACACCTTC. Amino acid sequence: CASSGGVHYGYTF.

The J gene is TRBJ2-7, the V gene TRBV9; maybe TRBD1 (6 bases). V lost 0 bases and J 9 bases, leaving 19 bases between the germline ends. Germline CDR1 SGDLS, CDR2 YYNGEE. The CDR3 has 15 amino acids. CDR3 residues: CASSVGDNLPTRQYF. The CDR3 DNA sequence: TGTGCCAGCAGCGTAGGGGACAACCTCCCTACGAGGCAGTACTTC.

This sequence joins TRBV5-6 and TRBJ1-1; D perhaps matches TRBD1 (6 bases). V was trimmed by 4 bases and J by 4 bases, leaving 17 bases between them. This CDR3 has 15 amino acids. Germline-derived CDR1 and CDR2 are SGHDT and YYEEEE. The CDR3 reads CASSPRIEGGTEAFF. In DNA form, the CDR3 reads TGTGCCAGCAGCCCCCGAATCGAAGGGGGCACTGAAGCTTTCTTT.

The count of this clone is one. This sequence joins TRBV6-5 and TRBJ1-6, with D perhaps TRBD1 (5 bases). The germline gives CDR1 MNHEY, CDR2 SVGAGI. Trimming took off 0 bases at V and 7 bases at J, with 13 bases between the two ends. The CDR3 covers 16 residues. The CDR3 DNA follows: TGTGCCAGCAGTTACTCGAGTACAGGTTTCAATTCACCCCTCCACTTT. It specifies CASSYSSTGFNSPLHF.

This clone has more than one count but fewer than ten. CDR3 amino acids: CASSKDQSGITDTQYF. The CDR3 DNA is TGTGCCAGCAGTAAAGACCAAAGCGGAATCACAGATACGCAGTATTTT. The chain joins TRBV28 to TRBJ2-3; possible D gene TRBD2, 5 bases. The CDR3 has 16 residues. Between the trimmed V and J ends, which lost 5 bases and 2 bases, there was a span of 17 bases. From germline, CDR1 is MDHEN and CDR2 SYDVKM.

This sequence joins TRBV20-1 and TRBJ2-7, with D possibly being TRBD2 (6 bases). V lost 3 bases, J lost 6 bases, and 9 bases lay in between. This CDR3 has 11 residues. CDR1 DFQATT and CDR2 SNEGSKA come from the germline V gene (reference sequence). The CDR3 here is CSARSGVEQYF. In DNA form, the CDR3 reads TGCAGTGCTAGGTCGGGGGTCGAGCAGTACTTC.

The chain couples TRBV20-1 to TRBJ2-7; tentatively, D is TRBD2 (5 bases). Germline lookup yields CDR1 DFQATT and CDR2 SNEGSKA (reference sequence). V was clipped by 7 bases and J by 7 bases, with 14 bases between them. The CDR3 is 11 residues long. The chain's CDR3 is CSGSAGREQYF. The CDR3 coding sequence is TGCAGTGGCTCGGCGGGCCGGGAGCAGTACTTC.

J is TRBJ2-7 and V is TRBV28; possibly TRBD2 for D (7 bases). The germline CDR1 and CDR2 sequences are MDHEN and SYDVKM. This CDR3 spans 13 amino acids. Trimming left V 7 bases short and J 6 bases short, with 16 bases between. CDR3 sequence reads: CASTIGGGGEQYF. CDR3 nucleotides: TGTGCCAGCACCATAGGGGGGGGAGGCGAGCAGTACTTC.

The V and J genes are TRBV7-3 and TRBJ2-5; 12 positions match TRBD2. Germline V gene sequence: CDR1 SGHTA, CDR2 FQGTGA. This CDR3 spans 17 amino acids. Germline trimming cut 2 bases from V and 3 bases from J; bases unmatched to any gene: 7. The CDR3 spells CASSLASSGREEETQYF. The CDR3 DNA sequence: TGTGCCAGCAGCTTAGCTTCTAGCGGGAGGGAGGAAGAGACCCAGTACTTC.

The CDR3 region has the DNA TGTGCCACCCAGTCGGTGAGACAGGGGTTTGAAGCTTTCTTT. The encoded protein is CATQSVRQGFEAFF. This chain connects TRBV10-3 to TRBJ1-1; 8 nucleotides line up with TRBD1. V was clipped by 10 bases and J by 7 bases; unmatched bases: 14. Germline loops: CDR1 ENHRY, CDR2 SYGVKD. The CDR3 runs 14 residues.